This T cell receptor beta chain was captured by sequencing in a study of control samples from healthy donors and cancer patients. This CDR3 comprises 12 residues. Trimming cost V 5 bases and J 9 bases; bases outside gene matches: 5. Using immunoSEQ multiplex PCR, the repertoire was profiled, and TCRdb retains in-frame clones only, with some absent. This table holds fewer than 130,000 clones, around 87% found once. The receptor was derived from a woman aged 55-69 years with lung cancer. The chain has TRBV12-3 or TRBV12-4 and TRBJ1-1; 8 nucleotides align to TRBD1. Material for sequencing was PBMCs. CDR3 DNA sequence: TGTGCCAGCAGTCAGGGGGCAGGGCAAGCTTTCTTT. Its protein product is CASSQGAGQAFF.